Here is one TCR beta chain with its context. Its specificity is unknown. This record belongs to a study of high-grade serous ovarian cancer treatment subgroups. At the level of the study: Each sample yielded on average approximately 7,500 unique TCR beta rearrangements from 12,000 to 15,000 reads. General study findings and limits: TCR relatedness rose with neoantigen level and trended with mutation load. Same-patient tumor repertoires overlapped at about 0.1 to 0.79; different patients barely overlapped. Bulk tumor TCR sequencing gave no spatial information.

The tumor samples were collected prior to definitive surgery or chemotherapy. Using immunoSEQ multiplex PCR, the repertoire was profiled, and TCRdb retains in-frame clones only, with some absent. The sample carries some 9,100 clones, 72% recorded once. CDR1 is MNHEY and CDR2 is SVGAGI in the germline V gene. The length of the CDR3 is 14 residues. The J segment lost 5 bases and the V segment lost 6 bases, leaving 4 bases of the junction unmatched. This clonotype was obtained from a human donor with high-grade serous ovarian cancer. This chain connects TRBV6-5 to TRBJ1-5, with TRBD1 identical over 10 bases. Sequencing was performed on tumor tissue. CDR3: CASSRQGAYQPQHF. CDR3 coding DNA: TGTGCCAGCAGCAGACAGGGGGCTTATCAGCCCCAGCATTTT.